Listed here are 32 T cell receptor beta chains from one sample, sequenced in a study of shared clonotypes between healthy human individuals. TCRdb's copy holds only in-frame clones and misses some; the assay was immunoSEQ multiplex PCR. This table holds 2 million or so clones, approximately 94% found once. As defined, naive CD8 cells were CD45RO-negative and positively selected for CCR7, with terminally differentiated effector memory CD45RA+ cells excluded. The sample taken for sequencing was naive CD8+ T cells sorted from blood. The receptors shown here come from a man aged 18 to 29 in good health.

The chain couples TRBV2 to TRBJ2-3; 8 bases are shared with TRBD1. The CDR3 loop spans 14 amino acids. Trimming cost V 10 bases and J 0 bases; bases outside gene matches: 6. Germline CDR1 is SNHLY and CDR2 is FYNNEI. CDR3 loop: CATHRGASTDTQYF. For the CDR3, the DNA is TGTGCCACCCACAGGGGGGCTAGCACAGATACGCAGTATTTT. The full variable domain, with the rest looked up from reference TRBV2 and TRBJ2-3, is EPEVTQTPSHQVTQMGQEVILRCVPISNHLYFYWYRQILGQKVEFLVSFYNNEISEKSEIFDDQFSVERPDGSNFTLKIRSTKLEDSAMYFCATHRGASTDTQYFGPGTRLTVL.

V is TRBV13 and J is TRBJ2-7; the D gene is possibly TRBD2 (5 bases). Trimming pared 0 bases from V and 2 bases from J, leaving 11 bases between. The germline gives CDR1 PRHDT, CDR2 FYEKMQ (reference sequence). The CDR3 is 15 residues long. CDR3 sequence reads: CASSLGAEGPYEQYF. CDR3 nucleotides: TGTGCCAGCAGCTTAGGAGCGGAAGGACCCTACGAGCAGTACTTC.

This clone came up once. The V gene is TRBV19, the J gene TRBJ1-1, with TRBD1 matching over 8 bases. V lost 4 bases and J lost 1; bases outside the gene matches: 8. The CDR3 runs 16 residues. CDR1 and CDR2 from the germline V gene are LNHDA and SQIVND (reference sequence). CDR3 in amino acids: CASSTDRESGNTEAFF. For the CDR3, the DNA is TGTGCCAGTAGTACGGACAGGGAAAGTGGGAACACTGAAGCTTTCTTT.

This clone was detected once. Other DNA sequences from this sample encode an identical CDR3 as well. The chain couples TRBV30 to TRBJ1-2; 8 bases agree with TRBD1. CDR3 size: 12 residues. CDR1 GTSNPN and CDR2 SVGIG come from the germline V gene (reference sequence). V shed 8 bases and J 8 bases; nucleotides not matched to a gene: 10. DNA of the CDR3: TGTGCCGTGGACAGGGATTACCAGGGCTACACCTTC. It codes for CAVDRDYQGYTF.

The chain links TRBV30 to TRBJ2-6; D unclear. The CDR3 is made up of 15 amino acids. Germline CDR1 GTSNPN, CDR2 SVGIG (reference sequence). Trimming shortened V by 1 base and J by 0 bases, and 7 bases separated the two germline ends. This CDR3 is CAWSGPISGANVLTF. As DNA, the CDR3 is TGTGCCTGGAGTGGCCCTATCTCTGGGGCCAACGTCCTGACTTTC.

This chain joins TRBV6-5 and TRBJ1-1; D ambiguous. Trimming removed 2 bases at V and 1 base at J, with 11 bases between. The CDR3 consists of 15 residues. In germline, CDR1 is MNHEY, CDR2 SVGAGI. The CDR3 protein is CASSYPGGRNTEAFF. CDR3 coding DNA: TGTGCCAGCAGTTACCCCGGCGGGAGGAACACTGAAGCTTTCTTT.

CDR3 amino acids: CASSGTGVQGTGELFF. The CDR3 coding sequence is TGTGCCAGCAGCGGGACAGGGGTACAGGGCACCGGGGAGCTGTTTTTT. The chain combines TRBV27 with TRBJ2-2, with 10 bases identical to TRBD1. CDR3 size: 16 residues. V lost 6 bases to trimming and J lost 4 bases; unmatched junction nucleotides: 8. Germline-derived CDR1 and CDR2 are MNHEY and SMNVEV (reference sequence).

CDR3 DNA: TGTGCCATCAGTGAACTCCAACCCACATACAATGAGCAGTTCTTC. Translating it yields CAISELQPTYNEQFF. V is TRBV10-3 and J is TRBJ2-1; D is uncertain. V gave up 3 bases and J gave up 4 bases, with 13 bases separating them. The CDR3 length is 15 residues. Germline CDR1 reads ENHRY; CDR2 reads SYGVKD.

V is TRBV5-8 and J is TRBJ1-2; possibly TRBD1 for D (6 bases). This CDR3 spans 14 amino acids. In germline, CDR1 is SGHTS, CDR2 YDEGEE. The germline V and J ends were trimmed by 2 bases and 5 bases, with 13 bases remaining between them. Here the CDR3 reads CASSFLQGGYGYTF. CDR3 DNA sequence: TGTGCCAGCAGCTTCCTACAGGGAGGGTATGGCTACACCTTC.

The chain recombines TRBV7-9 with TRBJ2-4, with TRBD2 identical over 8 bases. CDR3 size: 15 residues. Germline lookup yields CDR1 SEHNR and CDR2 FQNEAQ (reference sequence). Trimming took 0 bases from V and 8 from J; bases not matched to a gene: 6. Here the CDR3 reads CASSLAVSSGDIQYF. In DNA form, the CDR3 reads TGTGCCAGCAGCTTAGCGGTCAGTAGCGGGGACATTCAGTACTTC. The variable domain in full, completed from reference TRBV7-9 and TRBJ2-4, reads DTGVSQNPRHKITKRGQNVTFRCDPISEHNRLYWYRQTLGQGPEFLTYFQNEAQLEKSRLLSDRFSAERPKGSFSTLEIQRTEQGDSAMYLCASSLAVSSGDIQYFGAGTRLSVL.

This chain links TRBV28 with TRBJ2-7, with 9 bases matching TRBD1. The germline CDR1 and CDR2 sequences are MDHEN and SYDVKM. The junction had 9 bases not matched to a gene; V was cut back by 3 bases and J by 3 bases. The CDR3 is made up of 16 amino acids. CDR3 sequence reads: CASSFGGTGNDYEQYF. Written as DNA, the CDR3 is TGTGCCAGCAGTTTCGGCGGGACAGGGAACGACTACGAGCAGTACTTC.

The chain combines TRBV2 with TRBJ1-2; TRBD1 matches 7 bases. The CDR3 is 15 residues long. Per the germline V gene, CDR1 is SNHLY and CDR2 is FYNNEI. Trimming at V came to 4 bases and at J to 8 bases, leaving 13 bases not matched to a gene. CDR3 nucleotides: TGTGCCAGCAGTGCCTTCTCAGGGGGAACGGGCGGCTACACCTTC. Residues: CASSAFSGGTGGYTF.

This chain joins TRBV4-1 and TRBJ2-2; 10 bases match TRBD2. V dropped 0 bases and J dropped 7; count of bases not matched to a gene: 11. Looked up from germline, CDR1 is MGHRA and CDR2 is YSYEKL. There are 18 residues in the CDR3. The CDR3 coding sequence is TGCGCCAGCAGCCAAGACGAGTTGGAGCGGGAGGGCGGCGGGGAGCTGTTTTTT. It yields the protein CASSQDELEREGGGELFF.

The rearrangement uses TRBV7-8 and TRBJ1-5; a possible D gene is TRBD1 (5 bases). Germline V gene data show CDR1 as SGHVS and CDR2 as FQNEAQ. The CDR3 is 17 residues long. Trimming removed 4 bases from V and 6 bases from J, with 22 bases in between. CDR3 loop: CASSSPLIGAAGQPQHF. The CDR3 DNA follows: TGTGCCAGCAGCTCCCCCTTGATAGGGGCAGCAGGTCAGCCCCAGCATTTT.

In nucleotides, the CDR3 is TGTGCCAGCAGCACGGATGCTGGAAACACCATATATTTT. Translated: CASSTDAGNTIYF. This chain joins TRBV7-3 and TRBJ1-3; D ambiguous. CDR1 SGHTA and CDR2 FQGTGA come from the germline V gene. This CDR3 comprises 13 residues. V was clipped by 5 bases and J by 2 bases, with 7 bases between them.

The J gene is TRBJ1-2, the V gene TRBV6-1; a possible D gene is TRBD1 (5 bases). Trimming took 7 bases from V and 2 from J, leaving 17 bases between them. The CDR3 spans 15 residues. Germline lookup yields CDR1 MNHNS and CDR2 SASEGT. CDR3 sequence (DNA): TGTGCCAGCACCCCAGGGTTGGAGATAAACTATGGCTACACCTTC. It encodes CASTPGLEINYGYTF.

This clone was detected once. The same CDR3 is also encoded by other DNA sequences in this sample. The genes are TRBV7-9 and TRBJ2-3; 12 bases are shared with TRBD2. The germline CDR1 and CDR2 sequences are SEHNR and FQNEAQ (reference sequence). This CDR3 contains 15 residues. V trimming: 5 bases; J trimming: 4 bases; junction bases outside the gene matches: 4. The CDR3 loop is CASSETSGSSDTQYF. For the CDR3, the DNA is TGTGCCAGCAGCGAGACTAGCGGGAGCTCAGATACGCAGTATTTT.

This chain links TRBV15 with TRBJ2-1; 8 nucleotides agree with TRBD2. The V and J ends lost 1 base and 9 bases, in that order; junction bases with no gene match: 5. This CDR3 spans 14 amino acids. Germline V gene sequence: CDR1 LNHNV, CDR2 YYDKDF (reference sequence). CDR3 sequence reads: CATSRVGLAGEQFF. DNA for the CDR3: TGTGCCACCAGCAGAGTGGGGCTAGCGGGTGAGCAGTTCTTC.

The chain carries TRBV6-1 and TRBJ2-7; D is uncertain. This CDR3 contains 13 residues. The germline V gene encodes CDR1 MNHNS and CDR2 SASEGT. Trimming removed 7 bases at V and 2 bases at J, with 12 bases between. In nucleotides, the CDR3 is TGTGCCAGCACCCTGGGTGTGACCTACGAGCAGTACTTC. Its protein product is CASTLGVTYEQYF.

The chain links TRBV7-2 to TRBJ2-5, with TRBD2 identical over 7 bases. V dropped 1 base and J dropped 1; count of bases not matched to a gene: 6. Germline CDR1 reads SGHTA; CDR2 reads FQGNSA. The CDR3 length is 16 residues. The CDR3 nucleotides read TGTGCCAGCAGCTTAGTTCGGACTAGTAGCCAAGAGACCCAGTACTTC. Translated: CASSLVRTSSQETQYF.

This rearrangement joins TRBV7-8 to TRBJ2-7, with 11 bases identical to TRBD1. CDR1 is SGHVS, CDR2 FQNEAQ, per germline. The V segment lost 1 base and the J segment 5 bases; nucleotides outside the gene matches: 4. The length of the CDR3 is 15 residues. The CDR3 here is CASSLVPGQGDEQYF. The CDR3 DNA is TGTGCCAGCAGCTTAGTCCCGGGACAGGGGGACGAGCAGTACTTC.

This chain uses TRBV11-2 with TRBJ2-5, with D maybe TRBD2 (5 bases). The CDR3 is 12 amino acids. Germline V gene data show CDR1 as SGHAT and CDR2 as FQNNGV. The V gene lost 5 bases and the J gene lost 3 bases, with 7 bases spanning the gap. The CDR3 spells CASSPEEETQYF. The CDR3 DNA is TGTGCCAGCAGCCCGGAGGAAGAGACCCAGTACTTC.

The chain recombines TRBV7-2 with TRBJ2-3, with 9 positions matching TRBD1. Germline CDR1 and CDR2: SGHTA and FQGNSA. The CDR3 spans 15 residues. The J segment lost 4 bases and the V segment lost 6 bases, leaving 8 bases of the junction unmatched. The CDR3 bases are TGTGCCAGCAGTTTAACAGGGGGCGTCGCAGATACGCAGTATTTT. Encoded protein: CASSLTGGVADTQYF. Together with reference TRBV7-2 and TRBJ2-3, the CDR3 gives the full variable domain: GAGVSQSPSNKVTEKGKDVELRCDPISGHTALYWYRQSLGQGLEFLIYFQGNSAPDKSGLPSDRFSAERTGGSVSTLTIQRTQQEDSAVYLCASSLTGGVADTQYFGPGTRLTVL.

CDR3 sequence: CASSLTSLDNQPQHF. For the CDR3, the DNA is TGTGCCAGCAGTTTAACGTCGCTGGACAATCAGCCCCAGCATTTT. This chain joins TRBV27 and TRBJ1-5; no firm D call. This CDR3 comprises 15 residues. The V and J ends lost 2 bases and 3 bases respectively, with 11 bases between them. Germline CDR1 MNHEY, CDR2 SMNVEV (reference sequence).

V and J are TRBV6-6 and TRBJ2-2; D may be TRBD2 (5 bases). Germline loops: CDR1 MNHNY, CDR2 SVGAGI (reference sequence). Trimming left V 0 bases short and J 4 bases short, with 12 bases between. CDR3 length: 16 amino acids. The CDR3 is CASSYSVGVFTGELFF. The CDR3 bases are TGTGCCAGCAGTTACTCGGTGGGAGTCTTCACCGGGGAGCTGTTTTTT.

A word on this clone: This is likely a read error, given that the CDR3 carries no conserved phenylalanine or tryptophan at its end. The DNA is left out, because the CDR3 cannot be placed on it with certainty; the CDR3 is given as TCRdb lists it. V is TRBV6-5 and J is TRBJ2-7; the table's TRBD1 call for D was not verified on the DNA. The CDR3 is 14 amino acids in total, end residues counted. Germline CDR1 MNHEY, CDR2 SVGAGI. The CDR3 loop reads CASSYSTHSTSDRG.

The rearrangement links TRBV27 to TRBJ1-5; D remains unclear. Germline CDR1 and CDR2: MNHEY and SMNVEV (reference sequence). V lost 3 bases and J lost 6, with 18 bases in between. The CDR3 covers 16 residues. The CDR3 protein is CASSFSWGEAGQPQHF. The CDR3 bases are TGTGCCAGCAGTTTTAGCTGGGGAGAGGCTGGTCAGCCCCAGCATTTT.

The rearrangement joins TRBV7-2 to TRBJ2-5; 9 positions match TRBD1. The CDR3 consists of 16 residues. Germline assignment: CDR1 SGHTA and CDR2 FQGNSA. The ends lost 2 bases at V and 6 bases at J; junction bases unmatched: 10. The CDR3 DNA follows: TGTGCCAGCAGCTTATTTCTACAGGGGGCCGGGAAGACCCAGTACTTC. Translating gives CASSLFLQGAGKTQYF.

The gene calls are TRBV4-3 and TRBJ2-1; D call uncertain. This CDR3 region has 21 residues. Germline CDR1 LGHNA, CDR2 YSLEER. The V end lost 0 bases, the J end lost 1 base, and 25 bases lay between the germline ends. The CDR3 bases are TGCGCCAGCAGCCAAGATTCTACTACTTTAACGAGCGTCGGTTCCTACAATGAGCAGTTCTTC. It is translated as CASSQDSTTLTSVGSYNEQFF.

The V call is TRBV28, the J call TRBJ2-5, with 8 bases matching TRBD1. The CDR3 has 15 residues. The V gene end was trimmed by 2 bases and the J gene end by 5 bases; junction bases not matched to a gene: 7. Germline lookup yields CDR1 MDHEN and CDR2 SYDVKM. This CDR3 reads CASSLTRTGWETQYF. The CDR3 nucleotides are TGTGCCAGCAGTTTAACGCGGACAGGGTGGGAGACCCAGTACTTC.

The chain combines TRBV4-2 with TRBJ2-3, with D tentatively TRBD1 or TRBD2 (6 bases each). CDR1 is LGHNA, CDR2 YNFKEQ, per germline. Trimming cost V 0 bases and J 2 bases, with 15 bases left between them. The CDR3 runs to 17 residues. In DNA, the CDR3 is TGTGCCAGCAGCCAAGAGGGTAGGGGGGTCCTCACAGATACGCAGTATTTT. As protein: CASSQEGRGVLTDTQYF.

In this sample, this clone turned up once. The chain combines TRBV13 with TRBJ1-1, with 11 nucleotides matching TRBD1. Germline assignment: CDR1 PRHDT and CDR2 FYEKMQ (reference sequence). This CDR3 contains 17 residues. The V gene end was trimmed by 0 bases and the J gene end by 3 bases; junction bases not matched to a gene: 6. The CDR3: CASSLGGGTGGYTEAFF. Written as DNA, the CDR3 is TGTGCCAGCAGCTTAGGCGGGGGGACAGGGGGATACACTGAAGCTTTCTTT.